This entry lists 14 T cell receptor beta chains sequenced from one sample in a study of T cell repertoires in cytomegalovirus infection. In TCRdb, the reads were re-called with MiXCR into one record per CDR3 protein. Of some 310,000 distinct CDR3 sequences in the sample, around 25% were seen once. Their recognized antigens are unknown. Sample: cultured PBMCs, taken from culture after CMV antigen stimulation. The source is a human donor in good health (CMV status not recorded). Some clones in this sample may be carry-over from other donors' samples.

This clonotype was detected only a few times. This chain joins TRBV6-5 and TRBJ2-2; D remains unclear. The CDR3 is 17 amino acids. Germline V gene sequence: CDR1 MNHEY, CDR2 SVGAGI. The ends were cut back, 0 bases at V and 2 bases at J, with 13 bases in the middle. The CDR3, as DNA: TGTGCCAGCAGTTACTCACCCCTCGGACCTAACACCGGGGAGCTGTTTTTT. Residues: CASSYSPLGPNTGELFF.

V gene TRBV4-1 combines with J gene TRBJ1-1; the D is unclear. Germline V lookup: CDR1 MGHRA, CDR2 YSYEKL. Trimming pared 1 base from V and 1 base from J, leaving 10 bases between. This CDR3 spans 15 amino acids. The CDR3 DNA follows: TGCGCCAGCAGCCAAGTTGCGGTCCCGAACACTGAAGCTTTCTTT. Translated: CASSQVAVPNTEAFF.

This clonotype was observed at least ten times. The chain links TRBV7-6 to TRBJ1-1, with 7 nucleotides matching TRBD1. Per germline, CDR1 SGHVS and CDR2 FNYEAQ. The CDR3 is 16 residues long. V shed 3 bases, J shed 0 bases, and the junction held 7 bases outside the gene matches. CDR3 sequence: CASSLSTGVMNTEAFF. DNA for the CDR3: TGTGCCAGCAGCTTGTCCACAGGGGTTATGAACACTGAAGCTTTCTTT.

In its sample, this clonotype was seen a few times. The chain carries TRBV20-1 and TRBJ2-1; 11 bases map to TRBD2. Germline V gene lookup returns CDR1 DFQATT and CDR2 SNEGSKA (reference sequence). This CDR3 comprises 17 residues. J gave up 7 bases and V 3 bases, and 14 bases lay outside the gene matches. CDR3 amino acids: CSASYLLAGVRGNEQFF. The CDR3 bases are TGCAGTGCTAGCTACCTACTAGCGGGAGTAAGGGGAAATGAGCAGTTCTTC.

This clonotype was seen only once. This chain links TRBV19 with TRBJ1-2; 9 nucleotides line up with TRBD1. This CDR3 contains 15 residues. Germline V lookup: CDR1 LNHDA, CDR2 SQIVND (reference sequence). Losses at the gene ends were 10 bases for V and 6 bases for J; bases not matched to a gene: 15. CDR3 sequence reads: CATTGTGNPFDGYTF. CDR3 in DNA: TGTGCCACAACCGGGACAGGGAACCCCTTCGATGGCTACACCTTC.

The genes are TRBV4-3 and TRBJ1-2; D not resolved. Looked up from germline, CDR1 is LGHNA and CDR2 is YSLEER. This CDR3 is 14 amino acids long. The germline V and J ends were trimmed by 1 base and 8 bases, with 14 bases remaining between them. CDR3 protein: CASSQAADLPGYTF. The CDR3 DNA is TGCGCCAGCAGCCAAGCCGCGGATCTTCCGGGCTACACCTTC.

The V and J genes are TRBV7-3 and TRBJ2-7, with a weak D call TRBD1 (5 bases). Germline loops: CDR1 SGHTA, CDR2 FQGTGA. The CDR3 length is 13 residues. The germline V and J ends were trimmed by 3 bases and 3 bases, with 9 bases remaining between them. Written as DNA, the CDR3 is TGTGCCAGCAGCTTGGATCAGGGCTACGAGCAGTACTTC. Translating it yields CASSLDQGYEQYF. The full variable domain, with the rest looked up from reference TRBV7-3 and TRBJ2-7, is GAGVSQTPSNKVTEKGKYVELRCDPISGHTALYWYRQSLGQGPEFLIYFQGTGAADDSGLPNDRFFAVRPEGSVSTLKIQRTERGDSAVYLCASSLDQGYEQYFGPGTRLTVT.

This clonotype showed up just a few times. CDR3 sequence: CASSFRNTGTDTQYF. The CDR3, as DNA: TGTGCCAGCAGTTTTAGGAATACAGGGACAGATACGCAGTATTTT. This chain joins TRBV27 and TRBJ2-3, with D maybe TRBD1 (6 bases). Germline assignment: CDR1 MNHEY and CDR2 SMNVEV (reference sequence). V was shortened by 3 bases and J by 3 bases, with 13 bases between the two germline ends. The CDR3 is 15 residues long.

V gene TRBV7-9 combines with J gene TRBJ2-5; 8 bases are a match to TRBD1. Per germline, CDR1 SEHNR and CDR2 FQNEAQ (reference sequence). The CDR3 is 16 amino acids. V shed 2 bases, J shed 1 base, and the junction held 6 bases outside the gene matches. The CDR3 sequence is CASSLSAGTGQETQYF. The CDR3 DNA sequence: TGTGCCAGCAGCTTATCCGCCGGGACAGGCCAAGAGACCCAGTACTTC.

This clonotype was observed a handful of times. J is TRBJ1-2 and V is TRBV6-2 or TRBV6-3, with no clear D. There are 12 residues in the CDR3. Between the trimmed V and J ends, which lost 1 base and 5 bases, there was a span of 5 bases. Germline V CDR1 and CDR2: MNHEY, SVGEGT. In DNA, the CDR3 is TGTGCCAGCAGTTACTGGACTTATGGCTACACCTTC. Amino acid sequence: CASSYWTYGYTF.

This clonotype was detected a few times. V gene TRBV4-1 combines with J gene TRBJ2-2; 7 bases align to TRBD2. The ends lost 0 bases at V and 0 bases at J; junction bases unmatched: 7. There are 18 residues in the CDR3. Per the germline V gene, CDR1 is MGHRA and CDR2 is YSYEKL. The CDR3 loop reads CASSQDGSSGTNTGELFF. Written as DNA, the CDR3 is TGCGCCAGCAGCCAAGATGGGTCTAGCGGAACGAACACCGGGGAGCTGTTTTTT.

This clonotype was seen many times. This chain connects TRBV7-2 to TRBJ1-1, with D hard to call. The V gene's germline CDR1 is SGHTA and CDR2 FQGNSA. This CDR3 is built from 14 residues. V lost 1 base to trimming and J lost 4 bases, with 10 bases between them. CDR3 protein: CASSLGGTITEAFF. In nucleotides, the CDR3 is TGTGCCAGCAGCTTAGGGGGTACGATCACTGAAGCTTTCTTT.

V and J are TRBV6-6 and TRBJ2-2, with D perhaps being TRBD1 or TRBD2 (5 bases each). V lost 8 bases, J lost 5 bases, and 18 bases lay in between. CDR3 size: 15 residues. Per germline, CDR1 MNHNY and CDR2 SVGAGI (reference sequence). CDR3 loop: CASLREGSGTGELFF. CDR3 DNA sequence: TGTGCCAGCTTAAGAGAGGGGAGCGGTACCGGGGAGCTGTTTTTT.

The chain uses TRBV7-2 and TRBJ2-3; 7 nucleotides match TRBD2. Germline values: CDR1 SGHTA, CDR2 FQGNSA. The CDR3 contains 17 residues. V was clipped by 4 bases and J by 5 bases; unmatched bases: 15. Here the CDR3 reads CASSSNGAGSVEDTQYF. The CDR3 coding sequence is TGTGCCAGCAGCTCGAACGGAGCGGGGTCCGTTGAAGATACGCAGTATTTT.